These T cell receptor beta chains were read from a single sample in a study of tumor and adjacent non-tumor tissue in lung cancer. TCRdb processed the multiplex PCR reads anew with MiXCR; each CDR3 protein has one entry. The sample includes about 200,000 distinct CDR3 sequences, around 70% of them seen just once. Sequenced material: lung tumor tissue. Every receptor here comes from a man aged 55-75 years with non-small cell lung cancer. CDR3s include the opening cysteine and the closing phenylalanine or tryptophan. The order of the fields is V gene, J gene, clone size, D gene, CDR3 protein, CDR3 DNA. A D gene is named only where the DNA matches it firmly. Rows may omit the clone size; those that give it use once, few, many or a size class.

V gene: TRBV10-2
J gene: TRBJ2-3
clone size: .
D gene: .
CDR3 protein: CASRVAESTDAQYF
CDR3 DNA: TGCGCCAGCAGAGTAGCGGAGAGCACAGATGCGCAGTATTTT

V gene: TRBV6-5
J gene: TRBJ2-6
clone size: .
D gene: TRBD1
CDR3 protein: CATSFVTGGSGANVLTF
CDR3 DNA: TGTGCCACCAGTTTCGTGACAGGGGGCTCTGGGGCCAACGTCCTGACATTC

V gene: TRBV4-3
J gene: TRBJ2-3
clone size: medium-sized
D gene: .
CDR3 protein: CASSQVMSGASTDTQYF
CDR3 DNA: TGCGCCAGCAGCCAAGTAATGAGCGGAGCAAGCACAGATACGCAGTATTTT

V gene: TRBV5-6
J gene: TRBJ2-1
clone size: .
D gene: .
CDR3 protein: CASSQDKREVYNEQFF
CDR3 DNA: TGTGCCAGCAGTCAGGACAAGAGGGAAGTCTACAATGAGCAGTTCTTC

V gene: TRBV12-3/TRBV12-4
J gene: TRBJ1-1
clone size: .
D gene: .
CDR3 protein: CASSTTVYTEAFF
CDR3 DNA: TGTGCCAGCAGTACGACTGTGTACACTGAAGCTTTCTTC

V gene: TRBV29-1
J gene: TRBJ2-5
clone size: .
D gene: .
CDR3 protein: CSVVVDLETQYF
CDR3 DNA: TGCAGCGTTGTGGTCGACTTGGAGACCCAGTACTTC

V gene: TRBV11-2
J gene: TRBJ1-2
clone size: .
D gene: .
CDR3 protein: CAISSTTAVGGYTF
CDR3 DNA: TGTGCCATTAGCTCGACCACAGCGGTTGGAGGCTACACCTTC

V gene: TRBV20-1
J gene: TRBJ2-7
clone size: .
D gene: .
CDR3 protein: CNARDPKKPYEQYF
CDR3 DNA: TGCAATGCTAGAGACCCCAAAAAGCCCTACGAGCAGTACTTC

V gene: TRBV20-1
J gene: TRBJ2-1
clone size: .
D gene: TRBD2
CDR3 protein: CSAGGPVTSGFGEQFF
CDR3 DNA: TGCAGTGCTGGGGGGCCCGTGACTAGCGGGTTTGGTGAGCAGTTCTTC

V gene: TRBV5-6
J gene: TRBJ2-3
clone size: few
D gene: .
CDR3 protein: CASSLALPDTQYF
CDR3 DNA: TGTGCCAGCAGCTTGGCCCTCCCAGATACGCAGTATTTT

V gene: TRBV20-1
J gene: TRBJ2-1
clone size: .
D gene: .
CDR3 protein: CTAQTRERQNKQFF
CDR3 DNA: TGCACTGCTCAGACTAGAGAACGCCAAAATAAGCAGTTCTTC

V gene: TRBV7-9
J gene: TRBJ1-1
clone size: .
D gene: .
CDR3 protein: CASSLVGTTEAFF
CDR3 DNA: TGTGCCAGCAGCTTAGTTGGGACCACTGAAGCTTTCTTT

V gene: TRBV20-1
J gene: TRBJ2-5
clone size: .
D gene: TRBD1
CDR3 protein: CNATGTGETHYF
CDR3 DNA: TGCAATGCGACCGGGACAGGAGAGACCCACTACTTC

V gene: TRBV11-2
J gene: TRBJ1-1
clone size: .
D gene: .
CDR3 protein: CASSLEISALTEPFF
CDR3 DNA: TGTGCCAGCAGCTTAGAAATCAGTGCACTCACTGAACCTTTCTTT

V gene: TRBV20-1
J gene: TRBJ2-5
clone size: .
D gene: TRBD2
CDR3 protein: CSARDLRRLAGVGETQYF
CDR3 DNA: TGCAGTGCTAGAGATTTGAGAAGGCTAGCGGGAGTGGGAGAGACCCAGTACTTC

V gene: TRBV11-3
J gene: TRBJ2-3
clone size: .
D gene: TRBD1
CDR3 protein: CASSLDSLEVGGLTDTQYF
CDR3 DNA: TGTGCCAGCAGTTTAGATTCCCTAGAAGTAGGGGGCCTCACAGATACGCAGTATTTT

V gene: TRBV4-3
J gene: TRBJ1-1
clone size: few
D gene: .
CDR3 protein: CASSQTYTTEAFF
CDR3 DNA: TGCGCCAGCAGCCAAACATACACCACTGAAGCTTTCTTT

V gene: TRBV12-3/TRBV12-4
J gene: TRBJ1-1
clone size: .
D gene: .
CDR3 protein: CASAPRGAVFEAFF
CDR3 DNA: TGTGCCAGCGCCCCCAGAGGGGCTGTATTTGAAGCTTTCTTT

V gene: TRBV20-1
J gene: TRBJ1-5
clone size: few
D gene: .
CDR3 protein: CSALSGFQPQHF
CDR3 DNA: TGCAGTGCCCTTTCAGGGTTCCAGCCCCAGCATTTT

V gene: TRBV11-2
J gene: TRBJ2-1
clone size: .
D gene: .
CDR3 protein: CASSSSLVRGTYNEQFF
CDR3 DNA: TGTGCCAGCAGCTCCTCTCTAGTGAGGGGAACCTACAACGAGCAGTTCTTC

V gene: TRBV11-3
J gene: TRBJ2-3
clone size: .
D gene: TRBD2
CDR3 protein: CDSSFRTSTDTHYF
CDR3 DNA: TGTGACAGCAGCTTTAGGACTAGCACAGATACGCACTATTTT

V gene: TRBV12-3/TRBV12-4
J gene: TRBJ2-7
clone size: few
D gene: .
CDR3 protein: CASSPPPGYPYEQYF
CDR3 DNA: TGTGCCAGCAGTCCCCCACCAGGATACCCCTACGAGCAGTACTTC

V gene: TRBV29-1
J gene: TRBJ2-7
clone size: .
D gene: TRBD2
CDR3 protein: CSVTPRGDYKQYF
CDR3 DNA: TGCAGCGTCACCCCTCGGGGGGACTACAAGCAGTACTTC

V gene: TRBV28
J gene: TRBJ2-6
clone size: .
D gene: .
CDR3 protein: CASSLPLYSGANVLTF
CDR3 DNA: TGTGCCAGCAGTTTACCTCTATACTCTGGGGCCAACGTCCTGACTTTC

V gene: TRBV10-2
J gene: TRBJ1-5
clone size: few
D gene: .
CDR3 protein: CASKGITGDGKQPQHF
CDR3 DNA: TGCGCCAGCAAGGGGATAACGGGAGACGGGAAGCAGCCCCAGCATTTT

V gene: TRBV20-1
J gene: TRBJ2-7
clone size: .
D gene: .
CDR3 protein: CSAYTANSYEQYF
CDR3 DNA: TGCAGTGCGTACACAGCTAACTCCTACGAGCAGTACTTC

V gene: TRBV29-1
J gene: TRBJ1-2
clone size: .
D gene: .
CDR3 protein: CSVYRGEIAYGYTF
CDR3 DNA: TGCAGCGTCTATAGGGGGGAGATCGCTTATGGCTACACCTTC

V gene: TRBV4-2
J gene: TRBJ2-3
clone size: many
D gene: TRBD1
CDR3 protein: CASSEVGQGGISGTDTQYF
CDR3 DNA: TGTGCCAGCAGCGAAGTTGGACAGGGGGGAATCTCTGGCACAGATACGCAGTATTTT

V gene: TRBV20-1
J gene: TRBJ2-1
clone size: large
D gene: .
CDR3 protein: CSAREGVNEQFF
CDR3 DNA: TGCAGTGCTCGCGAAGGGGTCAATGAGCAGTTCTTC

V gene: TRBV12-3/TRBV12-4
J gene: TRBJ1-1
clone size: .
D gene: TRBD1
CDR3 protein: CASSWTGFNTEAFF
CDR3 DNA: TGTGCCAGCAGTTGGACAGGGTTCAACACTGAAGCTTTCTTT

V gene: TRBV6-5
J gene: TRBJ2-6
clone size: .
D gene: .
CDR3 protein: CTSAANPYRPGANVLTF
CDR3 DNA: TGTACCAGCGCCGCGAATCCCTATAGACCTGGGGCCAACGTCCTGACTTTC

V gene: TRBV4-3
J gene: TRBJ1-4
clone size: .
D gene: .
CDR3 protein: CASSLDPRSSEKLFF
CDR3 DNA: TGCGCCAGCAGCCTCGACCCCAGGTCTAGTGAAAAACTGTTTTTT

V gene: TRBV29-1
J gene: TRBJ2-7
clone size: .
D gene: TRBD1
CDR3 protein: CSMAGTDHSYEQYF
CDR3 DNA: TGCAGCATGGCTGGGACAGACCACTCCTACGAGCAGTACTTC

V gene: TRBV20-1
J gene: TRBJ2-1
clone size: few
D gene: TRBD2
CDR3 protein: CSASTSGVGYNEQFF
CDR3 DNA: TGCAGTGCTAGTACTAGCGGGGTTGGCTACAATGAGCAGTTCTTC

V gene: TRBV6-4
J gene: TRBJ2-3
clone size: .
D gene: TRBD2
CDR3 protein: CASSEEGSGSRDTQYF
CDR3 DNA: TGTGCCAGCAGTGAGGAAGGTAGCGGGTCCAGAGATACGCAGTATTTT

V gene: TRBV5-6
J gene: TRBJ2-2
clone size: .
D gene: .
CDR3 protein: CASSLGRSGAGEVFF
CDR3 DNA: TGTGCCAGCAGCTTGGGCAGATCAGGGGCAGGGGAGGTGTTTTTT

V gene: TRBV12-3/TRBV12-4
J gene: TRBJ1-2
clone size: .
D gene: TRBD1
CDR3 protein: CASSLHSLGDRGWGYTF
CDR3 DNA: TGTGCCAGCAGTCTACATAGTCTCGGGGACAGGGGATGGGGCTACACCTTC

V gene: TRBV12-3/TRBV12-4
J gene: TRBJ2-1
clone size: .
D gene: .
CDR3 protein: CASSLPGRAYNEQFF
CDR3 DNA: TGTGCCAGCAGCCTCCCAGGGAGAGCCTACAATGAGCAGTTCTTC

V gene: TRBV12-3/TRBV12-4
J gene: TRBJ2-7
clone size: few
D gene: .
CDR3 protein: CASRGSLEGVSHCPRYF
CDR3 DNA: TGTGCCAGCAGGGGTAGTTTGGAGGGGGTCTCTCACTGCCCGCGGTACTTC

V gene: TRBV4-3
J gene: TRBJ1-1
clone size: .
D gene: .
CDR3 protein: CASSQDHDQSYTEAFF
CDR3 DNA: TGCGCCAGCAGCCAAGATCATGATCAGTCCTACACTGAAGCATTCTTT

V gene: TRBV11-3
J gene: TRBJ2-1
clone size: many
D gene: TRBD2
CDR3 protein: CASSTRVPASGGSYNEQFF
CDR3 DNA: TGTGCCAGCAGCACCAGGGTTCCGGCTAGCGGGGGATCCTACAATGAGCAGTTCTTC

V gene: TRBV6-5
J gene: TRBJ2-2
clone size: .
D gene: .
CDR3 protein: CASSHISGTGELVF
CDR3 DNA: TGTGCCAGCAGCCATATCTCCGGGACCGGGGAGCTGGTTTTT

V gene: TRBV11-1
J gene: TRBJ1-4
clone size: .
D gene: .
CDR3 protein: CASSPHWEMSEKLFF
CDR3 DNA: TGTGCCAGCAGCCCTCACTGGGAGATGTCTGAAAAACTGTTTTTT

V gene: TRBV10-2
J gene: TRBJ1-1
clone size: .
D gene: .
CDR3 protein: CTSREGRITEAFF
CDR3 DNA: TGTACCAGCAGGGAGGGGCGGATCACTGAAGCTTTCTTT

V gene: TRBV29-1
J gene: TRBJ2-6
clone size: .
D gene: .
CDR3 protein: CSVELSGANPLTF
CDR3 DNA: TGCAGCGTTGAACTCTCTGGGGCCAACCCCCTGACTTTC

V gene: TRBV14
J gene: TRBJ2-4
clone size: many
D gene: .
CDR3 protein: CASSHGHTKALAKNIQYF
CDR3 DNA: TGTGCCAGCAGCCACGGACATACCAAGGCTTTAGCCAAAAACATTCAGTACTTC

V gene: TRBV5-1
J gene: TRBJ2-2
clone size: once
D gene: .
CDR3 protein: CASSSGLAVDTGELFF
CDR3 DNA: TGCGCCAGCAGCTCGGGGTTAGCGGTGGACACCGGGGAGCTGTTTTTT

V gene: TRBV6-1
J gene: TRBJ1-2
clone size: few
D gene: .
CDR3 protein: CASSEGVAGYGYTF
CDR3 DNA: TGTGCCAGCAGTGAGGGAGTGGCTGGCTATGGCTACACCTTC

V gene: TRBV4-2
J gene: TRBJ2-7
clone size: .
D gene: .
CDR3 protein: CASNQGFNSLEQYF
CDR3 DNA: TGTGCCAGCAACCAAGGGTTTAATAGCCTCGAGCAGTACTTC

V gene: TRBV6-1
J gene: TRBJ1-5
clone size: many
D gene: TRBD1
CDR3 protein: CASSLTGRNQPQHF
CDR3 DNA: TGTGCCAGCAGTTTGACAGGGCGCAATCAGCCCCAGCATTTT

V gene: TRBV6-1
J gene: TRBJ2-7
clone size: .
D gene: TRBD1
CDR3 protein: CTSSGTGTGAHEQYF
CDR3 DNA: TGTACCAGCAGTGGAACCGGGACAGGGGCTCACGAGCAATACTTC

V gene: TRBV5-1
J gene: TRBJ1-6
clone size: .
D gene: .
CDR3 protein: CASSLRVQSNSPLHF
CDR3 DNA: TGCGCCAGCAGCTTGAGGGTGCAGAGTAATTCACCCCTCCACTTT

V gene: TRBV28
J gene: TRBJ2-5
clone size: .
D gene: TRBD1
CDR3 protein: CASRGTGGQETQYF
CDR3 DNA: TGTGCCAGCAGGGGGACAGGGGGCCAAGAGACCCAGTACTTC

V gene: TRBV12-3/TRBV12-4
J gene: TRBJ2-3
clone size: .
D gene: .
CDR3 protein: CASTPVGTDTQCF
CDR3 DNA: TGTGCCAGCACCCCCGTTGGCACGGATACGCAGTGTTTT

V gene: TRBV6-2/TRBV6-3
J gene: TRBJ1-2
clone size: .
D gene: .
CDR3 protein: CATSFPKQGVTINYGYTF
CDR3 DNA: TGTGCCACCAGTTTCCCTAAACAGGGTGTGACGATTAACTATGGCTACACCTTT

V gene: TRBV30
J gene: TRBJ2-2
clone size: few
D gene: .
CDR3 protein: CAWTQFRELSF
CDR3 DNA: TGTGCCTGGACCCAGTTCAGGGAGCTGTCTTTT

V gene: TRBV5-4
J gene: TRBJ1-1
clone size: .
D gene: TRBD1
CDR3 protein: CASSTGGQGTEAFF
CDR3 DNA: TGTGCCAGCAGCACCGGTGGACAGGGGACTGAAGCTTTCTTT

V gene: TRBV20-1
J gene: TRBJ1-6
clone size: .
D gene: TRBD1
CDR3 protein: CSAEDREGYSPLHF
CDR3 DNA: TGCAGTGCTGAAGACAGGGAAGGGTATTCACCCCTCCACTTT